The clone carrying this TCR beta chain was picked up one time. The same CDR3 arises from other DNA sequences in this sample as well. These data belong to a study of cytomegalovirus exposure and HLA in healthy donors. PCR primers comprised 60 Vbeta and 13 Jbeta primers. Libraries were prepared by immunoSEQ multiplex PCR; TCRdb keeps only in-frame clonotypes and omits some of them. The repertoire consists of about 73,000 clones, with around 82% occurring once and the leading ten covering approximately 1%. This TCR was sampled from a male donor in good health and CMV-seronegative. Source material: PBMCs.

The CDR3: CASSLGTSLDTQYF. As DNA, the CDR3 is TGCGCCAGCAGCTTAGGGACTAGTCTCGATACGCAGTATTTT. V is TRBV5-1 and J is TRBJ2-3, with TRBD2 matching 8 bases. The CDR3 is 14 amino acids. Germline V CDR1 and CDR2: SGHRS, YFSETQ. The V gene end was trimmed by 2 bases and the J gene end by 6 bases; junction bases not matched to a gene: 5.